The clone carrying this T cell receptor beta chain was seen a few times. Its antigen is unknown. This sample was taken from a study of early T cells in non-severe SARS-CoV-2 infection. Unique molecular identifiers were affixed to single, distinct cDNA molecules. A single record per CDR3 protein comes from TCRdb applying MiXCR to the 5' RACE reads. Seen here are nearly 60,000 distinct CDR3 sequences, 12% observed once, and the top ten hold 9.5% to 10%. The CDR3 is 13 amino acids. The V and J ends lost 6 bases and 1 base respectively, with 12 bases between them. The germline CDR1 and CDR2 sequences are SQVTM and ANQGSEA. Study-wide findings and caveats: The study's VDJdb matching favored anti-spike CD8 responses and missed private and CD4 specificities.

The TCR was taken from an adult who was a healthcare worker with PCR-confirmed SARS-CoV-2 infection or an uninfected control (not recorded which). Sequenced input: whole blood. This chain connects TRBV29-1 to TRBJ1-1, with D possibly being TRBD1 (6 bases). CDR3 DNA sequence: TGCAGCGTCCTACAGGGTACGAACACTGAAGCTTTCTTT. It is translated as CSVLQGTNTEAFF.